A single sample gave rise to the 10 T cell receptor beta chains below, sequenced in a study of read filtering for tumor transcriptome and immune sequencing. This library used around 400 ng RNA and molecular barcoded adaptors spanning alpha/delta and beta/gamma chains. TCRdb called the reads again in MiXCR, with one record for every CDR3 protein. The table lists some 40,000 distinct CDR3 sequences, around 15% of them singletons, with roughly 6.4% in the top ten. Sequenced sample: a population of CD138-negative cells sorted from bone marrow. The receptors come from a donor aged 40 or older with multiple myeloma.

This clonotype has at least ten counts. This chain uses TRBV6-1 with TRBJ2-5; 7 nucleotides line up with TRBD2. Germline CDR1 is MNHNS and CDR2 is SASEGT. V lost 7 bases and J lost 5; bases outside the gene matches: 13. This CDR3 is 15 amino acids long. CDR3: CASTPPRGRRETQYF. The CDR3 DNA is TGTGCCAGCACCCCTCCTCGCGGGAGAAGGGAGACCCAGTACTTC.

This clonotype has ten or more counts. This chain links TRBV6-5 with TRBJ2-6; TRBD1 matches at 7 bases. The ends lost 8 bases at V and 0 bases at J; junction bases unmatched: 4. The CDR3 has 15 amino acids. Per the germline V gene, CDR1 is MNHEY and CDR2 is SVGAGI. This CDR3 is CASCAGGSGANVLTF. In DNA form, the CDR3 reads TGTGCCAGCTGCGCAGGGGGCTCTGGGGCCAACGTCCTGACTTTC.

This clonotype was recorded many times. This chain uses TRBV28 with TRBJ1-5, with D possibly being TRBD1 (6 bases). CDR1 is MDHEN and CDR2 is SYDVKM in the germline V gene. V shed 10 bases and J shed 2 bases, with 24 bases lying between them. The CDR3 runs to 17 residues. CDR3 sequence (DNA): TGTGCCACCTTTTTATGGGGGCGGGGCAGTGGCAATCAGCCCCAGCATTTT. This sequence encodes CATFLWGRGSGNQPQHF.

Comment on this clonotype: This may be a read error: a much more frequent sequence differs by one nucleotide. It is likely a read error, because the conserved phenylalanine at the end of the CDR3 is missing. The J gene is TRBJ2-1, the V gene TRBV5-1; 15 bases align to TRBD2. V shed 3 bases and J 9 bases; nucleotides not matched to a gene: 4. This CDR3 has 15 residues. Germline V gives CDR1 SGHRS, CDR2 YFSETQ. The CDR3: CASSSGLAGGGEQFL. CDR3 nucleotides: TGCGCCAGCAGCTCCGGACTAGCGGGAGGGGGTGAGCAGTTCCTC.

The V call is TRBV3-1, the J call TRBJ1-1, with D unclear. Germline V CDR1 and CDR2: LGHDT, YNNKEL (reference sequence). This CDR3 has 13 amino acids. V was trimmed by 2 bases and J by 0 bases, leaving 4 bases between them. In DNA form, the CDR3 reads TGTGCCAGCAGCCAAAAGGTGAACACTGAAGCTTTCTTT. It encodes CASSQKVNTEAFF.

This clonotype has a handful of counts. The gene calls are TRBV2 and TRBJ2-5, with D uncertain. This CDR3 has 12 residues. Germline lookup yields CDR1 SNHLY and CDR2 FYNNEI. Trimming shortened V by 4 bases and J by 3 bases, and 6 bases separated the two germline ends. The DNA for the CDR3 is TGTGCCAGCAGTGTTGTGGAAGAGACCCAGTACTTC. Encoded protein: CASSVVEETQYF.

This clonotype was recorded many times. CDR3 loop: CASSLVGDSNQPQHF. The CDR3 bases are TGCGCCAGCAGCTTGGTGGGCGATAGCAATCAGCCCCAGCATTTT. V is TRBV5-1 and J is TRBJ1-5; D gene ambiguous. Trimming cost V 0 bases and J 0 bases, with 7 bases left between them. Germline CDR1 is SGHRS and CDR2 is YFSETQ. The CDR3 runs 15 residues. The entire variable domain, with the rest obtained from reference TRBV5-1 and TRBJ1-5, is as follows: KAGVTQTPRYLIKTRGQQVTLSCSPISGHRSVSWYQQTPGQGLQFLFEYFSETQRNKGNFPGRFSGRQFSNSRSEMNVSTLELGDSALYLCASSLVGDSNQPQHFGDGTRLSIL.

A remark on this clonotype: A much larger clonotype is one base distant, so this may be a read error. The chain employs TRBV15 and TRBJ2-5; D remains ambiguous. The CDR3 covers 15 residues. Trimming took 0 bases from V and 5 from J, leaving 13 bases between them. The germline V gene has CDR1 LNHNV and CDR2 YYDKDF (reference sequence). CDR3 protein: CATSRDFLSVETQYF. In DNA form, the CDR3 reads TGTGCCACCAGCAGAGACTTCCTATCTGTGGAGACCCAGTACTTC. The variable domain in full, completed from reference TRBV15 and TRBJ2-5, reads DAMVIQNPRYQVTQFGKPVTLSCSQTLNHNVMYWYQQKSSQAPKLLFHYYDKDFNNEADTPDNFQSRRPNTSFCFLDIRSPGLGDTAMYLCATSRDFLSVETQYFGPGTRLLVL.

This clonotype was counted at least ten times. CDR3: CASSLNTEAFF. The CDR3 DNA reads TGTGCCAGCAGCTTGAACACTGAAGCTTTCTTT. The chain carries TRBV11-3 and TRBJ1-1; D is unclear. The CDR3 is made up of 11 amino acids. Trimming stripped 3 bases from V and 1 base from J, with 0 bases between. Germline values: CDR1 SGHNT, CDR2 YENEEA.

There are many counts of this clonotype. The gene calls are TRBV20-1 and TRBJ2-5; D gene uncertain. CDR1 DFQATT and CDR2 SNEGSKA come from the germline V gene (reference sequence). V dropped 0 bases and J dropped 5 bases, with 13 bases sitting between them. The CDR3 runs 14 residues. CDR3 nucleotides: TGCAGTGCTAGAGATATCGCCCGAAGGGAGACCCAGTACTTC. Translating gives CSARDIARRETQYF.